This T cell receptor beta chain originates from a study of CD8 T cells in Susac syndrome (dated by TCRdb to between 2018 and 2021). Broadly, across the study: Of the Susac syndrome patients who were sequenced, under 10 were in clinical remission while roughly six had clinically active disease. The study used repertoire sequencing to test whether antigen drove CD8+ T cell activation and differentiation in Susac syndrome. At blood withdrawal, Susac syndrome patients were either therapy-naive, taking corticosteroids (in some cases with IVIg as well), or taking IVIg alone. Paper-wide results and their limitations: No clonal expansion was detected in the CD4+ T cell repertoire of Susac syndrome patients. The number of individuals in the TCR sequencing and HLA analysis was recognized as being relatively small.

High-throughput TCR beta sequencing profiled peripheral blood CD8+ and CD4+ T cells from healthy donors, Susac syndrome patients and multiple sclerosis patients. The Susac syndrome patients fulfilled recently defined diagnostic criteria for definite or probable disease. CD8+ TEMRA cells were enriched by FACS, while bulk CD8+ and CD4+ T cells were purified by magnetic negative isolation. Blood was drawn into EDTA tubes, processed within 24 hours, and PBMCs were isolated by density gradient centrifugation. PBMCs intended for TCR sequencing were cryopreserved in liquid nitrogen and thawed later in a water bath at 37 degrees C. The sorted or isolated CD4+, CD8+ and CD8+ TEMRA cells had a purity of 90% or higher. The cysteine opens and the phenylalanine closes a CDR3 of 13 amino acids. CDR3 DNA only is kept here, 39 bases in frame from base 1. From the germline V gene, CDR1 is SGHTA and CDR2 is FQGTGA. The junction carries 14 bases between V and J, which are trimmed by 8 bases and 7 bases respectively.

A note on this clonotype: Its antigen is not yet known. No clone much larger than this one lies a single base away; base qualities are absent.

RNA was extracted using the RNeasy kit, and about 0.5 to 1 ug of the RNA was reverse transcribed with random hexamers. The immunoSEQ multiplex PCR assay, which covers 54 Vbeta and 13 Jbeta segments, was used to amplify TCR beta CDR3 regions. PCR amplification bias was corrected using a synthetic template baseline for primer optimization and computational correction. The authors processed their data as follows. Only productive sequences were kept, with reads annotated to V, D and J genes according to IMGT and analyzed in immunoSEQ Analyzer. To calculate clonality, Shannon entropy was normalized by log2 of the number of productive unique sequences and then subtracted from one. For each patient and control, public and private clones were evaluated within the 100 most prevalent clones. Susac-specific clones were defined as absent from healthy and MS cohorts, roughly 1,100 published viral clones and other ImmuneACCESS disease sequences. TCRdb handled the public reads itself, with Q25 trimming in fastp and clone calling in MiXCR, and kept productive beta chains. CDR3 protein sequences are deduplicated, and each keeps its most common genes and DNA. The V and J calls come from TCRdb's annotation, not from the publication. The sample contains some 150,000 distinct CDR3 sequences, 85% to 95% of them found a single time. The leading ten clones occupy roughly 0.16% of the sample.

The receptor was derived from a human donor with Susac syndrome. The V and J segments used are TRBV7-3 and TRBJ2-2; no D gene can be assigned with confidence. Material: CD4+ T cells from PBMCs. The CDR3 loop reads CASRTGVDGELFF. The DNA reads as follows: TGTGCCAGCCGGACGGGCGTTGACGGGGAGCTGTTTTTT. Outside the CDR3, residues come from the reference TRBV7-3 and TRBJ2-2 proteins, so the full variable domain is: GAGVSQTPSNKVTEKGKYVELRCDPISGHTALYWYRQSLGQGPEFLIYFQGTGAADDSGLPNDRFFAVRPEGSVSTLKIQRTERGDSAVYLCASRTGVDGELFFGEGSRLTVL.